A selection of T cell receptor beta chains follows, all from one sample in a study of beta chain features in type 1 diabetes. Clones were sequenced by immunoSEQ multiplex PCR, and TCRdb holds only the in-frame ones, with some missing. The sample holds about 370,000 clones, roughly a tenth seen once. Sequencing used central memory CD4+ T cells from blood. The receptor set was obtained from a man in his thirties or forties with type 1 diabetes. Both conserved end residues are part of each CDR3.

v_call	j_call	cdr3_aa
TRBV6-5	TRBJ1-1	CAIRETDMNTEAFF
TRBV2	TRBJ2-2	CASSYSEAGELFF
TRBV2	TRBJ2-3	CASSELVVADTQYF
TRBV5-1	TRBJ2-7	CASSFAAPHEQYF
TRBV29-1	TRBJ1-2	CSDTGVRNYGYTF
TRBV5-4	TRBJ2-1	CASSLEAAEYNEQFF
TRBV29-1	TRBJ1-4	CSVVITANEKLFF
TRBV29-1	TRBJ2-5	CSVGAQETQYF
TRBV10-3	TRBJ2-3	CAISEGGTRGTDTQYF
TRBV2	TRBJ1-3	CASQGASSGNTIYF
TRBV7-2	TRBJ1-2	CASSSKYRSGSGYTF
TRBV5-1	TRBJ1-4	CASRQGLNSEKLFF
TRBV5-1	TRBJ2-1	CASSSTGGVAGVSYNEQFF
TRBV28	TRBJ1-1	CATSGNGLTEAFF
TRBV6-6	TRBJ2-7	CASSSPRGSYEQYF
TRBV15	TRBJ2-7	CATSRDKGGYEQYF
TRBV5-1	TRBJ1-6	CASSLVEGSSPLHF
TRBV6-4	TRBJ1-2	CASSREESVNYGYTF
TRBV5-1	TRBJ2-6	CASSLATVAGANVLTF
TRBV7-9	TRBJ1-1	CASSWLGNTEAFF
TRBV7-3	TRBJ2-1	CASSSSGTSGYNEQFF
TRBV9	TRBJ1-2	CASSVGGRGYGYTF
TRBV9	TRBJ2-3	CASSVTGGAASSGHLGTDTQYF
TRBV7-2	TRBJ1-1	CASSLVKDTEAFF
TRBV5-6	TRBJ2-5	CASSFRVQETQYF
TRBV5-4	TRBJ2-2	CASSDPGEYTGELFF
TRBV7-2	TRBJ2-3	CASSLRGGAPTDTQYF
TRBV7-9	TRBJ2-3	CASSLGTRGTDTQYF
TRBV7-9	TRBJ2-7	CASSSTESYEQYF
TRBV28	TRBJ2-7	CASRQGGRLGEQYF
TRBV4-2	TRBJ1-1	CASSQEMGREAGAEAFF
TRBV10-2	TRBJ1-5	CASSELGGQNQPQHF
TRBV7-6	TRBJ1-1	CASSLGQSRGRTEAFF
TRBV29-1	TRBJ2-4	CSVKGGGGDIQYF
TRBV28	TRBJ2-5	CASTLGRMETQYF
TRBV5-1	TRBJ2-3	CASSLSGGGPYF
TRBV5-8	TRBJ2-4	CASRYRQDIAKNIQYF
TRBV5-4	TRBJ2-7	CASSPAGTENYEQYF
TRBV25-1	TRBJ2-2	CASSERRVSGELFF
TRBV18	TRBJ2-2	CASSGLAGNTGELFF
TRBV7-9	NA	CASSLMGGRAYEQYF
TRBV28	TRBJ1-1	CASSQPGGWNEAFF
TRBV27	TRBJ2-7	CASSLHGTPPGEQYF
TRBV6-1	TRBJ2-1	CASGDRAQSYNEQFF